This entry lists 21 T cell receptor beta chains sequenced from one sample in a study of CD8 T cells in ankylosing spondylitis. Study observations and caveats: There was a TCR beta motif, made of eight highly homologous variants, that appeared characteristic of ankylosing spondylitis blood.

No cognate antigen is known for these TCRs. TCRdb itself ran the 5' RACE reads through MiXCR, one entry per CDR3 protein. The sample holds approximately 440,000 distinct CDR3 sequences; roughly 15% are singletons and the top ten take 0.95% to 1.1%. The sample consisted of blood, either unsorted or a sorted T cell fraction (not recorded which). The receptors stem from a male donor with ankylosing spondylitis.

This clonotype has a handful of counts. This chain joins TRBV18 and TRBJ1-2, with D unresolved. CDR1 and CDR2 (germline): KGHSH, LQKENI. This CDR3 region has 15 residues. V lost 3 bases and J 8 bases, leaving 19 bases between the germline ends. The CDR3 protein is CASSPGWTTQEGYTF. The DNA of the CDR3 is TGTGCCAGCTCACCGGGATGGACGACCCAGGAAGGCTACACCTTC.

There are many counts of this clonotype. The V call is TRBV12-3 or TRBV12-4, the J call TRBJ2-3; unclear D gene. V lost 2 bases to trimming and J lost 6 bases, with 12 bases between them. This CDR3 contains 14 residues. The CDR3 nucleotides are TGTGCCAGCAGTTTAAGCACCCTTGGGGATACGCAGTATTTT. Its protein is CASSLSTLGDTQYF.

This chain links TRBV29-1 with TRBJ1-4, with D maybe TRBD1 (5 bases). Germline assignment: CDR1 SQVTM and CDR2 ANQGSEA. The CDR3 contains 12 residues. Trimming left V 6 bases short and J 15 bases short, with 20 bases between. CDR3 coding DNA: TGCAGCGTGGGACCCCGTATGGGAGGGGTGTTTTTT. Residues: CSVGPRMGGVFF.

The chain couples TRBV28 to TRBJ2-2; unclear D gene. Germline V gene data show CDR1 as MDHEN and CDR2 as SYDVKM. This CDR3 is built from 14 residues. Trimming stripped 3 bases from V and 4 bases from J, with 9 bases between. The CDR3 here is CASSLVSPTGELFF. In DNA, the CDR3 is TGTGCCAGCAGTTTGGTGTCCCCCACCGGGGAGCTGTTTTTT.

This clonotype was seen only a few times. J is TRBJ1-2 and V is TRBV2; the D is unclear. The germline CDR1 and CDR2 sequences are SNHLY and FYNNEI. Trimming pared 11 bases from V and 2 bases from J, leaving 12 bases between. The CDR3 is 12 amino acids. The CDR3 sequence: CASLRRNYGYTF. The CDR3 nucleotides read TGTGCCTCCCTGCGAAGGAACTATGGCTACACCTTC.

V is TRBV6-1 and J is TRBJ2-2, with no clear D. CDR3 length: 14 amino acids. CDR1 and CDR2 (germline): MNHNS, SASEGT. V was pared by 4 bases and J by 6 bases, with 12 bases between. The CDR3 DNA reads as TGTGCCAGCAGTGGGTTTGGAGTTGCCGGGGAGCTGTTTTTT. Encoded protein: CASSGFGVAGELFF.

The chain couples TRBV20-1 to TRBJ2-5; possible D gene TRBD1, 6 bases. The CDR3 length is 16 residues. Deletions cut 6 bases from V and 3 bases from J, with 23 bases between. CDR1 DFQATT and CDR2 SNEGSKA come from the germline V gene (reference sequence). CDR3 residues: CSAVQINRARKETQYF. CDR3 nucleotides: TGCAGTGCCGTCCAAATTAACAGGGCCCGGAAAGAGACCCAGTACTTC.

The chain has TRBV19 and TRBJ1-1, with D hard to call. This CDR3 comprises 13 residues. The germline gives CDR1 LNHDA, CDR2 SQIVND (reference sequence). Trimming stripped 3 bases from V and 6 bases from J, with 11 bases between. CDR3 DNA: TGTGCCAGTAGTATCGGAGGGTATGCTGAAGCTTTCTTT. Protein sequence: CASSIGGYAEAFF.

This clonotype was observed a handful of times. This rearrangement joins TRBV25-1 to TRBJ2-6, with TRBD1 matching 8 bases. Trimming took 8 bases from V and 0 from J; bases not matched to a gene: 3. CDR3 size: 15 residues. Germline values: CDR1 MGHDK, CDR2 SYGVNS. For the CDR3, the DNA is TGTGCCAGCGCTGGGACAGGCTCTGGGGCCAACGTCCTGACTTTC. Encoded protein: CASAGTGSGANVLTF.

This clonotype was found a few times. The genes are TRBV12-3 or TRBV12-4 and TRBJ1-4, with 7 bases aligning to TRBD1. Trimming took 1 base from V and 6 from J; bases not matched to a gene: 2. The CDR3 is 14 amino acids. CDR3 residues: CASSLEQGYEKLFF. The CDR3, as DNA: TGTGCCAGCAGTTTAGAACAGGGGTATGAAAAACTGTTTTTT.

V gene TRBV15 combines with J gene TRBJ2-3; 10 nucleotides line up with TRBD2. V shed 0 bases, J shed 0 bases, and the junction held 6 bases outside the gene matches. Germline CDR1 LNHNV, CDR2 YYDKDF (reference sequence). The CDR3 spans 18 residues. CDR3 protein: CATSRDLLAGDSTDTQYF. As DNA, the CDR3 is TGTGCCACCAGCAGAGATTTGCTAGCGGGGGATAGCACAGATACGCAGTATTTT.

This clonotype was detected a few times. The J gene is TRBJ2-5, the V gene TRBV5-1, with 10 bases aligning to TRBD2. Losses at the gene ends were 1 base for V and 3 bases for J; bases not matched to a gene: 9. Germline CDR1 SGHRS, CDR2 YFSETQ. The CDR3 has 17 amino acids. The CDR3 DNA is TGCGCCAGCAGCTTGACCGGTCTAGCGGGAGCCAAAGAGACCCAGTACTTC. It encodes CASSLTGLAGAKETQYF.

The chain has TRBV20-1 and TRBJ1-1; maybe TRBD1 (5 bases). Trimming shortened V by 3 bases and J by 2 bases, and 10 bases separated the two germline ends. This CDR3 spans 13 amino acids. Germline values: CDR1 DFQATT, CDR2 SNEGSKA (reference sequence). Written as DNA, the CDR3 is TGCAGTGCTAGTAGCCAGGGTAACACTGAAGCTTTCTTT. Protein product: CSASSQGNTEAFF.

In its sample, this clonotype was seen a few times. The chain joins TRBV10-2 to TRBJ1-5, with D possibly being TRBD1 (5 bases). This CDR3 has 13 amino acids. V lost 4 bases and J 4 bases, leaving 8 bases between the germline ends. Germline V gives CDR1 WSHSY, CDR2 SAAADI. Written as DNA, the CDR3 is TGCGCCAGCAGTGGGGACGTAAATCAGCCCCAGCATTTT. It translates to CASSGDVNQPQHF.

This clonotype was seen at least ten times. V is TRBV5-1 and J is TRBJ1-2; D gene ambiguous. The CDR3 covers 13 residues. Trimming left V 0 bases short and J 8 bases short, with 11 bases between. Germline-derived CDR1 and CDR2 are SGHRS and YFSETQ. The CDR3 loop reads CASSLGPGGGYTF. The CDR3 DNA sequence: TGCGCCAGCAGCTTGGGACCCGGCGGGGGCTACACCTTC. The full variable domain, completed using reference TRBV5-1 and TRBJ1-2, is KAGVTQTPRYLIKTRGQQVTLSCSPISGHRSVSWYQQTPGQGLQFLFEYFSETQRNKGNFPGRFSGRQFSNSRSEMNVSTLELGDSALYLCASSLGPGGGYTFGSGTRLTVV.

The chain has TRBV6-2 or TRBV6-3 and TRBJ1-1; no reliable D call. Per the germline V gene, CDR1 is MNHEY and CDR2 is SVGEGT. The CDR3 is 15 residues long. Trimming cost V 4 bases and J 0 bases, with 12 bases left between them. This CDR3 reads CASSFGSWVNTEAFF. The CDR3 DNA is TGTGCCAGCAGTTTCGGGTCCTGGGTGAACACTGAAGCTTTCTTT.

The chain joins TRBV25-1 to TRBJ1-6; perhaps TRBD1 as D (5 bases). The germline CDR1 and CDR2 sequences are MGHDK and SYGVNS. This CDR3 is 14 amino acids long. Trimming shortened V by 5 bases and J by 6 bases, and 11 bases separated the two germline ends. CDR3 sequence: CASSSGWFNSPLHF. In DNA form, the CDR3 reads TGTGCCAGCAGTTCAGGGTGGTTTAATTCACCCCTCCACTTT.

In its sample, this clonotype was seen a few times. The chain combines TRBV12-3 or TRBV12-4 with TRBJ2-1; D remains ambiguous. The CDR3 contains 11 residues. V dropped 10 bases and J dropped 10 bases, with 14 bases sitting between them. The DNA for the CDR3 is TGTGCCACCACCTACTTAGCCGAGCAGTTCTTC. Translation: CATTYLAEQFF.

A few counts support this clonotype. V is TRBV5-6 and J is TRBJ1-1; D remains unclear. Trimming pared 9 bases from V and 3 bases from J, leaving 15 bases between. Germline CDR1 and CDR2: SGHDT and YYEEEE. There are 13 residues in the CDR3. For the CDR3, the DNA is TGTGCCACCTCGCTTGGTTTGGACACTGAAGCTTTCTTT. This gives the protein CATSLGLDTEAFF.

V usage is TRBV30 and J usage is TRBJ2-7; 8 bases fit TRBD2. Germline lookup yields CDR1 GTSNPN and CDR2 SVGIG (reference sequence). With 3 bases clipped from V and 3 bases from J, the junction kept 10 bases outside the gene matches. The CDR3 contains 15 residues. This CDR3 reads CAWSRSGGFVYEQYF. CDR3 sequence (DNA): TGTGCCTGGAGCCGGTCGGGGGGGTTTGTCTACGAGCAGTACTTC.

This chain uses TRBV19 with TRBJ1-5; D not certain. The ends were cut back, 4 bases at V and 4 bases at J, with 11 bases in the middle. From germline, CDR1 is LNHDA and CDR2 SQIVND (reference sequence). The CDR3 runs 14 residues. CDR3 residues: CASSSREMNQPQHF. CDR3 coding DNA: TGTGCCAGTAGTAGCCGGGAGATGAATCAGCCCCAGCATTTT. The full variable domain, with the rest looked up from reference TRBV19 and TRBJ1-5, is DGGITQSPKYLFRKEGQNVTLSCEQNLNHDAMYWYRQDPGQGLRLIYYSQIVNDFQKGDIAEGYSVSREKKESFPLTVTSAQKNPTAFYLCASSSREMNQPQHFGDGTRLSIL.